Each of the 8 T cell receptor beta chains below was sequenced from the same sample in a study of T cell changes during pregnancy in multiple sclerosis. Some clones are missing from TCRdb's copy, which holds only in-frame ones; the method was immunoSEQ multiplex PCR. Among tens of thousands of clones listed, roughly 93% were seen once. The specimen comprised CD4+ T cells from peripheral blood mononuclear cells, sampled before pregnancy. All receptors come from a female donor with multiple sclerosis, enrolled in a pregnancy study.

J is TRBJ1-6 and V is TRBV7-9, with unresolved D. Germline CDR1 and CDR2: SEHNR and FQNEAQ (reference sequence). The CDR3 spans 12 residues. Trimming removed 2 bases at V and 10 bases at J, with 6 bases between. The CDR3 sequence is CASSLSGSPLHF. CDR3 nucleotide sequence: TGTGCCAGCAGCTTAAGCGGATCACCCCTCCACTTT.

The CDR3 loop is CAISEIPPLAPNPTGELFF. In DNA form, the CDR3 reads TGTGCCATCAGTGAGATACCCCCTCTAGCGCCTAACCCCACCGGGGAGCTGTTTTTT. The chain has TRBV10-3 and TRBJ2-2; perhaps TRBD2 as D (6 bases). This CDR3 is 19 amino acids long. Germline V gives CDR1 ENHRY, CDR2 SYGVKD. V lost 2 bases and J lost 4, with 23 bases in between.

The chain combines TRBV19 with TRBJ2-5, with a weak D call TRBD2 (6 bases). CDR1 is LNHDA, CDR2 SQIVND, per germline (reference sequence). The CDR3 is 14 amino acids. V was pared by 8 bases and J by 1 base, with 14 bases between. The CDR3 DNA follows: TGTGCCAGTCGAGACCCCGGGGGCCAAGAGACCCAGTACTTC. Translating it yields CASRDPGGQETQYF.

The genes are TRBV2 and TRBJ2-5; 7 bases agree with TRBD1. This CDR3 region has 15 residues. CDR1 is SNHLY and CDR2 is FYNNEI in the germline V gene. The trim removed 6 bases at V and 2 bases at J, leaving 9 bases unmatched. The CDR3 protein is CASRGPGQRQETQYF. DNA of the CDR3: TGTGCCAGCAGAGGGCCGGGACAGAGGCAAGAGACCCAGTACTTC.

In its sample, this clone was seen once. The rearrangement joins TRBV7-2 to TRBJ1-2; 9 bases are a match to TRBD1. CDR3 length: 15 residues. The germline V gene has CDR1 SGHTA and CDR2 FQGNSA. V trimming: 1 base; J trimming: 6 bases; junction bases outside the gene matches: 6. CDR3 coding DNA: TGTGCCAGCAGCTTAGAACCCGGGACAGGGCATGGCTACACCTTC. Encoded protein: CASSLEPGTGHGYTF.

The rearrangement links TRBV7-8 to TRBJ2-7; D is possibly TRBD1 (6 bases). The CDR3 length is 17 residues. From germline, CDR1 is SGHVS and CDR2 FQNEAQ. V was shortened by 4 bases and J by 4 bases, with 23 bases between the two germline ends. The CDR3 is CASSSRSARGDRYEQYF. The CDR3 nucleotides read TGTGCCAGCAGCTCTAGATCGGCCAGGGGAGACAGATACGAGCAGTACTTC.

This sequence joins TRBV5-6 and TRBJ2-6, with 9 nucleotides matching TRBD1. The CDR3 runs to 17 residues. V gave up 3 bases and J gave up 0 bases; unmatched junction bases: 4. CDR1 and CDR2 from the germline V gene are SGHDT and YYEEEE. This chain's CDR3 is CASSSDRGASGANVLTF. CDR3 bases: TGTGCCAGCAGCTCCGACAGGGGGGCCTCTGGGGCCAACGTCCTGACTTTC. Filled out from reference TRBV5-6 and TRBJ2-6, the complete variable domain reads DAGVTQSPTHLIKTRGQQVTLRCSPKSGHDTVSWYQQALGQGPQFIFQYYEEEERQRGNFPDRFSGHQFPNYSSELNVNALLLGDSALYLCASSSDRGASGANVLTFGAGSRLTVL.

The gene calls are TRBV13 and TRBJ2-7, with D maybe TRBD2 (6 bases). CDR1 and CDR2 (germline): PRHDT, FYEKMQ (reference sequence). The CDR3 totals 15 residues. The ends were cut back, 1 base at V and 7 bases at J, with 17 bases in the middle. The CDR3 reads CASSLVAGPRTEQYF. CDR3 nucleotides: TGTGCCAGCAGCTTAGTTGCGGGACCCAGGACAGAGCAGTACTTC.